The 27 T cell receptor beta chains given below trace back to one sample, sequenced in a study of control samples from healthy donors and cancer patients. The table came from immunoSEQ multiplex PCR; TCRdb's copy has only in-frame clones and leaves some out. The sample lists around 76,000 clones, about nine tenths occurring once. Material: PBMCs. The receptors originated from a woman aged 45 to 65 with colorectal cancer.

The V call is TRBV19, the J call TRBJ2-3; possible D gene TRBD2, 7 bases. Germline assignment: CDR1 LNHDA and CDR2 SQIVND (reference sequence). CDR3 length equals 12 residues. The DNA for the CDR3 is TGTGCTACAGGGCGGGGGAGTGATACGCAGTATTTT. As protein: CATGRGSDTQYF.

The chain employs TRBV5-4 and TRBJ2-3; 13 nucleotides align to TRBD2. Per the germline V gene, CDR1 is SGHNT and CDR2 is YYREEE (reference sequence). This CDR3 has 18 amino acids. After removal of 4 bases from V and 2 bases from J, the junction contained 10 bases not matched to a gene. The CDR3 region is CASSPSPTSGGVTDTQYF. CDR3 DNA sequence: TGTGCCAGCAGCCCCTCTCCAACTAGCGGGGGGGTCACAGATACGCAGTATTTT.

This rearrangement joins TRBV4-3 to TRBJ1-5; D is undetermined. This CDR3 contains 15 residues. The germline gives CDR1 LGHNA, CDR2 YSLEER. V lost 3 bases to trimming and J lost 4 bases, with 13 bases between them. The CDR3 bases are TGCGCCAGCAGCCATTCCCCGGACGGGAATCAGCCCCAGCATTTT. Translating it yields CASSHSPDGNQPQHF.

The J gene is TRBJ1-3, the V gene TRBV9; D perhaps matches TRBD1 (5 bases). Germline assignment: CDR1 SGDLS and CDR2 YYNGEE. This CDR3 has 14 amino acids. The V gene lost 0 bases and the J gene lost 9 bases, with 13 bases spanning the gap. For the CDR3, the DNA is TGTGCCAGCAGCGTAGGTCATGGGACCGCCACCATATATTTT. Translation: CASSVGHGTATIYF.

This CDR3 reads CAWTEGAVGNTIYF. As DNA, the CDR3 is TGTGCCTGGACCGAGGGGGCAGTTGGAAACACCATATATTTT. The chain joins TRBV30 to TRBJ1-3, with 7 nucleotides matching TRBD1. V lost 4 bases, J lost 3 bases, and 6 bases stayed unmatched. Germline assignment: CDR1 GTSNPN and CDR2 SVGIG (reference sequence). CDR3 size: 14 residues.

The rearrangement joins TRBV6-5 to TRBJ1-6, with D unresolved. The CDR3 length is 15 residues. Germline CDR1 is MNHEY and CDR2 is SVGAGI. Trimming left V 10 bases short and J 1 base short, with 14 bases between. The CDR3 protein is CAIYDGLSYNSPLHF. The CDR3 coding sequence is TGTGCCATCTACGACGGACTGTCCTATAATTCACCCCTCCACTTT.

The rearrangement uses TRBV7-2 and TRBJ1-1; 7 bases map to TRBD1. Trimming at V came to 5 bases and at J to 11 bases, leaving 5 bases not matched to a gene. This CDR3 comprises 11 residues. Germline V gene sequence: CDR1 SGHTA, CDR2 FQGNSA. CDR3 protein: CASSADRVAFF. In DNA, the CDR3 is TGTGCCAGCAGCGCTGACAGGGTGGCTTTCTTT. The variable domain in full, with the rest retrieved from reference TRBV7-2 and TRBJ1-1, is GAGVSQSPSNKVTEKGKDVELRCDPISGHTALYWYRQSLGQGLEFLIYFQGNSAPDKSGLPSDRFSAERTGGSVSTLTIQRTQQEDSAVYLCASSADRVAFFGQGTRLTVV.

This clone was recorded only once. The chain carries TRBV19 and TRBJ1-1, with D unresolved. This CDR3 spans 15 amino acids. Between the trimmed V and J ends, which lost 0 bases and 1 base, there was a span of 9 bases. CDR1 is LNHDA and CDR2 is SQIVND in the germline V gene (reference sequence). The CDR3 sequence: CASSIEFEGNTEAFF. The CDR3 nucleotides are TGTGCCAGTAGTATAGAATTTGAGGGGAACACTGAAGCTTTCTTT.

This rearrangement joins TRBV29-1 to TRBJ1-4; tentative D call: TRBD1 (5 bases). Trimming stripped 7 bases from V and 2 bases from J, with 11 bases between. Germline CDR1 is SQVTM and CDR2 is ANQGSEA. The CDR3 has 13 residues. Here the CDR3 reads CSGRGPTNEKLFF. CDR3 bases: TGCAGCGGTAGGGGACCTACTAATGAAAAACTGTTTTTT. Complete variable domain (other parts from reference TRBV29-1 and TRBJ1-4): SAVISQKPSRDICQRGTSLTIQCQVDSQVTMMFWYRQQPGQSLTLIATANQGSEATYESGFVIDKFPISRPNLTFSTLTVSNMSPEDSSIYLCSGRGPTNEKLFFGSGTQLSVL.

The V gene is TRBV23-1, the J gene TRBJ1-2, with D unclear. TRBV23-1 is an ORF for which the function is uncertain. This CDR3 spans 14 amino acids. V was shortened by 0 bases and J by 6 bases, with 11 bases between the two germline ends. The CDR3 spells CASSQSRGFDGYTF. CDR3 DNA: TGCGCCAGCAGTCAATCGAGAGGGTTTGATGGCTACACCTTC.

This chain connects TRBV4-1 to TRBJ1-1; D is ambiguous. The CDR3 totals 15 residues. The V and J ends lost 1 base and 1 base respectively, with 10 bases between them. Per germline, CDR1 MGHRA and CDR2 YSYEKL. This CDR3 is CASSQGQATNTEAFF. CDR3 sequence (DNA): TGCGCCAGCAGCCAAGGGCAGGCTACGAACACTGAAGCTTTCTTT.

This rearrangement joins TRBV21-1 to TRBJ2-1; the table's D call, TRBD1, was not checked against the DNA. TRBV21-1 is labeled a pseudogene. The CDR3 length is 14 residues. CDR3 sequence: CASTYRQERNEQFF. The CDR3 DNA sequence: TGTGCCAGCACCTATAGACAGGAAAGGAATGAGCAGTTCTTC.

The rearrangement links TRBV28 to TRBJ2-5; 7 bases are a match to TRBD1. Germline assignment: CDR1 MDHEN and CDR2 SYDVKM. Trimming removed 7 bases from V and 0 bases from J; junction bases left unmatched: 8. The CDR3 spans 15 residues. CDR3 DNA: TGTGCCAGCACCCTGAGGGGGCGGGACCAAGAGACCCAGTACTTC. Its protein is CASTLRGRDQETQYF.

V gene TRBV9 combines with J gene TRBJ1-1, with D perhaps TRBD1 (5 bases). Per germline, CDR1 SGDLS and CDR2 YYNGEE. V lost 0 bases to trimming and J lost 2 bases, with 14 bases between them. The CDR3 is 16 amino acids. CDR3 sequence: CASSVGMGRSNTEAFF. The DNA of the CDR3 is TGTGCCAGCAGCGTAGGAATGGGGCGAAGCAACACTGAAGCTTTCTTT.

The V and J genes are TRBV19 and TRBJ2-2, with D perhaps given as TRBD1 or TRBD2 (5 bases each). CDR1 is LNHDA, CDR2 SQIVND, per germline (reference sequence). Trimming took 3 bases from V and 6 from J, leaving 8 bases between them. CDR3 length equals 13 residues. This CDR3 is CASSIWDPGELFF. The DNA for the CDR3 is TGTGCCAGTAGTATTTGGGACCCCGGGGAGCTGTTTTTT.

Written as DNA, the CDR3 is TGTGCCAGCAGTTATCAGAATGAGCAGTTCTTC. Its translation is CASSYQNEQFF. This chain links TRBV6-2 or TRBV6-3 with TRBJ2-1; D is ambiguous. The V gene lost 3 bases and the J gene lost 7 bases, with 4 bases spanning the gap. Per the germline V gene, CDR1 is MNHEY and CDR2 is SVGEGT. The CDR3 runs to 11 residues.

The V call is TRBV6-5, the J call TRBJ2-1; 7 positions agree with TRBD2. This CDR3 has 11 residues. V was clipped by 8 bases and J by 7 bases; unmatched bases: 2. Germline V gene lookup returns CDR1 MNHEY and CDR2 SVGAGI. The CDR3 bases are TGTGCCAGCTACGGGGGGAATGAGCAGTTCTTC. Translation gives CASYGGNEQFF.

This clone was seen more than once but under ten times. This sequence joins TRBV4-1 and TRBJ2-2; 7 positions match TRBD1. The germline gives CDR1 MGHRA, CDR2 YSYEKL. The CDR3 covers 15 residues. V shed 3 bases and J 6 bases; nucleotides not matched to a gene: 7. CDR3 nucleotide sequence: TGCGCCAGCAGCCAGACCGACAGGGAAGCCGGGGAGCTGTTTTTT. It is translated as CASSQTDREAGELFF.

The rearrangement links TRBV7-2 to TRBJ2-3; D is perhaps TRBD2 (5 bases). The CDR3 sequence is 15 residues long. Germline CDR1 is SGHTA and CDR2 is FQGNSA. Trimming shortened V by 5 bases and J by 1 base, and 13 bases separated the two germline ends. The CDR3 sequence is CASSLGGSRTDTQYF. The CDR3 region has the DNA TGTGCCAGCAGCCTAGGAGGCTCCCGCACAGATACGCAGTATTTT.

A single count supports this clone. The chain links TRBV10-3 to TRBJ1-2, with 10 bases fitting TRBD1. CDR1 is ENHRY and CDR2 is SYGVKD in the germline V gene. This CDR3 contains 15 residues. V gave up 7 bases and J gave up 0 bases; unmatched junction bases: 5. CDR3 sequence reads: CAITRQGAPNYGYTF. As DNA, the CDR3 is TGTGCCATCACACGACAGGGGGCGCCTAACTATGGCTACACCTTC.

The CDR3 loop is CASSLGTVNSPLHF. Here the CDR3 DNA reads TGTGCCAGCAGCCTGGGGACAGTCAATTCACCCCTCCACTTT. This chain uses TRBV11-3 with TRBJ1-6, with 7 bases aligning to TRBD1. The CDR3 is 14 residues long. CDR1 is SGHNT, CDR2 YENEEA, per germline. The junction had 5 bases not matched to a gene; V was cut back by 5 bases and J by 7 bases.

The chain links TRBV28 to TRBJ1-5, with 9 bases that match TRBD1. Germline V gene sequence: CDR1 MDHEN, CDR2 SYDVKM. The CDR3 extends over 15 amino acids. V lost 5 bases to trimming and J lost 2 bases; unmatched junction nucleotides: 4. The CDR3 region has the DNA TGTGCCAGCAGTGTACGGACAGGGGGCAATCAGCCCCAGCATTTT. Its translation is CASSVRTGGNQPQHF.

This clone was seen more than once but under ten times. This chain joins TRBV5-5 and TRBJ2-7; no clear D gene. The CDR3 sequence is 12 residues long. V was cut by 0 bases and J by 5 bases, with 6 bases left in between. In germline, CDR1 is SGHKS, CDR2 YYEKEE (reference sequence). DNA of the CDR3: TGTGCCAGCAGCTTGGTGGGGAACGAGCAGTACGTC. As protein: CASSLVGNEQYV.

The V and J genes are TRBV7-2 and TRBJ1-3; D unresolved. The germline gives CDR1 SGHTA, CDR2 FQGNSA. The CDR3 covers 14 residues. V was trimmed by 1 base and J by 4 bases, leaving 8 bases between them. This CDR3 reads CASSLGAVGNTIYF. CDR3 nucleotides: TGTGCCAGCAGCTTAGGAGCAGTAGGAAACACCATATATTTT.

The rearrangement joins TRBV6-6 to TRBJ2-2; tentatively, D is TRBD1 (5 bases). This CDR3 region has 15 residues. Looked up from germline, CDR1 is MNHNY and CDR2 is SVGAGI (reference sequence). The V end lost 5 bases, the J end lost 0 bases, and 10 bases lay between the germline ends. CDR3 DNA: TGTGCCAGCAGTCCCGGACAAGCGAACACCGGGGAGCTGTTTTTT. Encoded protein: CASSPGQANTGELFF.

This rearrangement joins TRBV2 to TRBJ2-2, with D perhaps TRBD1 (7 bases). V gave up 5 bases and J gave up 6 bases, with 13 bases separating them. CDR3 length: 14 residues. Per germline, CDR1 SNHLY and CDR2 FYNNEI. The DNA for the CDR3 is TGTGCCAGCAGTCTACAGGGGAGGTCCGGGGAGCTGTTTTTT. Its translation: CASSLQGRSGELFF.

The chain links TRBV30 to TRBJ2-1, with 9 bases matching TRBD2. Germline CDR1 is GTSNPN and CDR2 is SVGIG (reference sequence). The CDR3 runs 17 residues. Trimming cost V 3 bases and J 4 bases; bases outside gene matches: 13. The CDR3 loop reads CAWSGPGRGGPYNEQFF. The CDR3 DNA reads as TGTGCCTGGAGCGGCCCGGGGCGGGGGGGACCATACAATGAGCAGTTCTTC.